The 5 T cell receptor beta chains reported below all come from one sample, sequenced in a study of blood T cell repertoires in COVID-19. TCRdb's copy holds only in-frame clones and misses some; the assay was immunoSEQ multiplex PCR. The repertoire consists of under 500,000 clones, with about 89% occurring once and the leading ten covering roughly 4.3%. Sequencing was carried out using peripheral blood. These TCRs come from a woman aged 25 to 45 with acute or convalescent COVID-19.

About this clone: A clone one base away is much larger, so this may be a read error. The sample contains more than one DNA sequence encoding this CDR3. The V call is TRBV28, the J call TRBJ2-2, with D possibly being TRBD2 (7 bases). Per germline, CDR1 MDHEN and CDR2 SYDVKM. CDR3 length: 16 amino acids. The CDR3 protein is CASSPIVGGGTGELFF. The CDR3 DNA sequence: TGTGCCAGCAGCCCGATCGTGGGCGGGGGCACCGGGGAACTGTTTTTT. The entire variable domain, with the rest obtained from reference TRBV28 and TRBJ2-2, is as follows: DVKVTQSSRYLVKRTGEKVFLECVQDMDHENMFWYRQDPGLGLRLIYFSYDVKMKEKGDIPEGYSVSREKKERFSLILESASTNQTSMYLCASSPIVGGGTGELFFGEGSRLTVL.

The sample holds a few counts of this clone. The rearrangement joins TRBV2 to TRBJ1-2; D gene unclear. V was pared by 4 bases and J by 5 bases, with 11 bases between. Germline-derived CDR1 and CDR2 are SNHLY and FYNNEI. The CDR3 has 13 residues. CDR3 amino acids: CASSGSTVYGYTF. The DNA for the CDR3 is TGTGCCAGCAGTGGTAGTACAGTTTATGGCTACACCTTC.

The chain uses TRBV4-1 and TRBJ2-5; D might be TRBD1 (6 bases). Trimming cost V 0 bases and J 5 bases, with 13 bases left between them. The CDR3 has 15 amino acids. Germline CDR1 and CDR2: MGHRA and YSYEKL. The CDR3 protein is CASSQELHREETQYF. In DNA, the CDR3 is TGCGCCAGCAGCCAAGAGCTCCACAGGGAGGAGACCCAGTACTTC.

This chain connects TRBV20-1 to TRBJ1-5, with D hard to call. Germline V gives CDR1 DFQATT, CDR2 SNEGSKA (reference sequence). Trimming cost V 3 bases and J 0 bases, with 12 bases left between them. The CDR3 extends over 15 amino acids. Here the CDR3 reads CSASVGRDSNQPQHF. In DNA, the CDR3 is TGCAGTGCTAGTGTAGGACGGGATAGCAATCAGCCCCAGCATTTT.

This chain joins TRBV30 and TRBJ2-3, with D perhaps TRBD2 (5 bases). This CDR3 region has 11 residues. The V end was cut by 0 bases, the J end by 8 bases, with 6 bases between. Germline V gene lookup returns CDR1 GTSNPN and CDR2 SVGIG (reference sequence). CDR3 residues: CAWSVAGTQYF. Here the CDR3 DNA reads TGTGCCTGGAGTGTCGCGGGTACGCAGTATTTT.